One sample yielded the 3 T cell receptor beta chains listed below, sequenced in a study of chemoradiotherapy in HPV16-positive cancers. The method was immunoSEQ multiplex PCR; TCRdb's version includes in-frame clones alone and lacks a portion of them. The sample lists tens of thousands of clones, 88% seen once, with 3.5% to 4.5% in the top ten. The sequencing here drew on blood, taken from a patient who underwent chemoradiotherapy. These receptors came from a human donor with HPV-associated anogenital cancer.

V is TRBV5-1 and J is TRBJ1-1, with a tentative D call TRBD1 (5 bases). This CDR3 has 14 residues. Per the germline V gene, CDR1 is SGHRS and CDR2 is YFSETQ. With 1 base removed from V and 5 bases from J, the gap between germline ends came to 12 bases. CDR3 nucleotides: TGCGCCAGCAGCTTGTACGGGGGAGGGACTGAAGCTTTCTTT. The encoded protein is CASSLYGGGTEAFF.

The rearrangement joins TRBV15 to TRBJ1-2; D is unclear. Trimming left V 2 bases short and J 8 bases short, with 12 bases between. Germline CDR1 reads LNHNV; CDR2 reads YYDKDF (reference sequence). There are 13 residues in the CDR3. CDR3 loop: CATSRYEGIGYTF. CDR3 nucleotides: TGTGCCACCAGCAGATACGAAGGTATCGGCTACACCTTC.

The chain recombines TRBV2 with TRBJ1-4; weak D call: TRBD1 (6 bases). Germline CDR1 and CDR2: SNHLY and FYNNEI. V dropped 5 bases and J dropped 8 bases, with 18 bases sitting between them. CDR3 length: 15 residues. CDR3 region: CASSKGLQGREKLFF. The CDR3 DNA is TGTGCCAGCAGTAAGGGCCTGCAGGGGCGGGAAAAACTGTTTTTT.